This TCR beta chain stems from a study of T cell changes during pregnancy in multiple sclerosis. Using immunoSEQ multiplex PCR, the repertoire was profiled, and TCRdb retains in-frame clones only, with some absent. The profile shows around 62,000 clones, roughly 93% of them singletons. The sequence derives from a female donor with multiple sclerosis, enrolled in a pregnancy study. The source was CD8+ T cells from peripheral blood mononuclear cells, collected in the second trimester of pregnancy.

This CDR3 reads CASSLEVRDEQFF. CDR3 bases: TGTGCCAGCAGCTTAGAAGTCCGCGATGAGCAGTTCTTC. V gene TRBV13 combines with J gene TRBJ2-1; D is unclear. The ends were cut back, 1 base at V and 8 bases at J, with 9 bases in the middle. The CDR3 extends over 13 amino acids. Germline V lookup: CDR1 PRHDT, CDR2 FYEKMQ (reference sequence).